The 21 T cell receptor beta chains listed next were all sequenced from one sample in a study of tissue T cells after allogeneic stem cell transplantation. The data were produced by immunoSEQ multiplex PCR, yet TCRdb's version contains in-frame clones alone and is incomplete. The repertoire holds about 1,400 clones, with 75% to 85% as singletons. Sequencing was performed on spleen tissue, taken at autopsy. These receptors all stem from a male patient between 35 and 70 years old with steroid-refractory graft-versus-host disease after an allogeneic stem cell transplant. The graft donor may be the source of some T cells.

This clone was observed once. J is TRBJ1-2 and V is TRBV19; 11 bases are shared with TRBD1. The ends lost 7 bases at V and 8 bases at J; junction bases unmatched: 12. Germline CDR1 and CDR2: LNHDA and SQIVND (reference sequence). The length of the CDR3 is 15 residues. CDR3 loop: CASTLNGQGAKGYTF. For the CDR3, the DNA is TGTGCCAGTACCCTAAACGGACAGGGGGCGAAGGGCTACACCTTC.

This chain joins TRBV25-1 and TRBJ1-6; TRBD1 might be the D (5 bases). CDR1 and CDR2 (germline): MGHDK, SYGVNS. The germline V and J ends were trimmed by 10 bases and 10 bases, with 20 bases remaining between them. CDR3 size: 14 residues. Written as DNA, the CDR3 is TGTGCCACCGGTAGGGCAGGGACTAACTCACCCCTCCACTTT. Translating it yields CATGRAGTNSPLHF.

This clone was found a few times. The genes are TRBV4-1 and TRBJ2-7; a possible D gene is TRBD1 (5 bases). V was trimmed by 0 bases and J by 6 bases, leaving 12 bases between them. The length of the CDR3 is 14 residues. Germline loops: CDR1 MGHRA, CDR2 YSYEKL. The CDR3 nucleotides read TGCGCCAGCAGCCAAGATAAGGACACACGCGAGCAGTACTTC. Translation: CASSQDKDTREQYF.

This chain connects TRBV12-3 or TRBV12-4 to TRBJ1-5; D gene unclear. The CDR3 has 12 residues. V gave up 6 bases and J gave up 11 bases, with 14 bases separating them. CDR3 bases: TGTGCCAGCAGGGGAACCTATGGGGCCCAGCATTTT. Its protein is CASRGTYGAQHF.

The rearrangement links TRBV4-1 to TRBJ1-1, with D unresolved. Trimming removed 3 bases at V and 0 bases at J, with 17 bases between. Per the germline V gene, CDR1 is MGHRA and CDR2 is YSYEKL. The CDR3 runs to 17 residues. The CDR3 bases are TGCGCCAGCAGCCAGGAGCGCCTCCGGCGGATGAACACTGAAGCTTTCTTT. Protein: CASSQERLRRMNTEAFF.

The J gene is TRBJ1-2, the V gene TRBV7-8; a weak D match, TRBD1 (5 bases). The germline gives CDR1 SGHVS, CDR2 FQNEAQ. The CDR3 has 14 amino acids. V lost 1 base, J lost 2 bases, and 8 bases lay in between. The CDR3 spells CASSLDWGNYGYTF. For the CDR3, the DNA is TGTGCCAGCAGCTTAGACTGGGGGAACTATGGCTACACCTTC.

The chain recombines TRBV6-5 with TRBJ2-5; TRBD1 is a possible D gene (6 bases). V was pared by 6 bases and J by 2 bases, with 13 bases between. The CDR3 consists of 14 residues. In germline, CDR1 is MNHEY, CDR2 SVGAGI. CDR3 in DNA: TGTGCCAGCAGATCTCAGGACAGACAAGAGACCCAGTACTTC. This codes for CASRSQDRQETQYF.

The chain couples TRBV7-9 to TRBJ1-6; D is unclear. CDR1 and CDR2 (germline): SEHNR, FQNEAQ (reference sequence). V lost 5 bases to trimming and J lost 14 bases, with 16 bases between them. This CDR3 is built from 13 residues. The CDR3 reads CASSTNTVEALHF. The CDR3 DNA sequence: TGTGCCAGCAGCACGAACACGGTTGAGGCCCTCCACTTT.

V usage is TRBV7-9 and J usage is TRBJ1-1; 9 nucleotides agree with TRBD1. Germline trimming cut 3 bases from V and 3 bases from J; bases unmatched to any gene: 5. CDR1 is SEHNR, CDR2 FQNEAQ, per germline (reference sequence). The CDR3 is made up of 15 amino acids. The CDR3 region is CASSFGTGRDTEAFF. The DNA for the CDR3 is TGTGCCAGCAGCTTTGGGACAGGGCGGGACACTGAAGCTTTCTTT.

The genes are TRBV9 and TRBJ2-2; no reliable D call. The CDR3 spans 15 residues. The germline CDR1 and CDR2 sequences are SGDLS and YYNGEE. Trimming stripped 0 bases from V and 2 bases from J, with 8 bases between. CDR3 in amino acids: CASSVDPINTGELFF. As DNA, the CDR3 is TGTGCCAGCAGCGTAGACCCCATTAACACCGGGGAGCTGTTTTTT.

The chain is built from TRBV7-2 and TRBJ2-7, with TRBD1 matching 7 bases. CDR3 length equals 16 residues. CDR1 SGHTA and CDR2 FQGNSA come from the germline V gene. V was pared by 1 base and J by 6 bases, with 12 bases of the junction left unmatched. CDR3 residues: CASSLGGATGKVEQYF. Written as DNA, the CDR3 is TGTGCCAGCAGCTTAGGAGGGGCGACAGGGAAGGTCGAGCAGTACTTC.

The rearrangement links TRBV7-8 to TRBJ1-4; TRBD1 is a possible D gene (5 bases). The CDR3 loop spans 14 amino acids. The V gene lost 1 base and the J gene lost 5 bases, with 8 bases spanning the gap. CDR1 SGHVS and CDR2 FQNEAQ come from the germline V gene. CDR3 loop: CASSLDWGNEKLFF. The CDR3 DNA reads as TGTGCCAGCAGCTTAGATTGGGGGAATGAAAAACTGTTTTTT.

The chain carries TRBV27 and TRBJ1-6; D is possibly TRBD1 (6 bases). From germline, CDR1 is MNHEY and CDR2 SMNVEV (reference sequence). The CDR3 is made up of 17 amino acids. V dropped 3 bases and J dropped 0 bases, with 12 bases sitting between them. In DNA, the CDR3 is TGTGCCAGCAGTTTTGAGGGGGGCTACTCCTATAATTCACCCCTCCACTTT. As protein: CASSFEGGYSYNSPLHF.

In nucleotides, the CDR3 is TGTGCCAGCAGCGACATGACAGGGTTGAACACTGAAGCTTTCTTT. Translated: CASSDMTGLNTEAFF. This sequence joins TRBV9 and TRBJ1-1; 7 bases line up with TRBD1. Germline V lookup: CDR1 SGDLS, CDR2 YYNGEE. The junction had 5 bases not matched to a gene; V was cut back by 3 bases and J by 0 bases. The CDR3 has 15 amino acids.

The chain couples TRBV10-1 to TRBJ2-7; possible D gene TRBD1, 6 bases. Germline V gene sequence: CDR1 WNHNN, CDR2 SYGVQD (reference sequence). The CDR3 extends over 14 amino acids. The V gene lost 6 bases and the J gene lost 0 bases, with 12 bases spanning the gap. This CDR3 is CASSRDMSSYEQYF. CDR3 in DNA: TGCGCCAGCAGCCGGGACATGAGCTCCTACGAGCAGTACTTC.

This chain links TRBV5-1 with TRBJ1-4, with D perhaps matching TRBD1 (5 bases). In germline, CDR1 is SGHRS, CDR2 YFSETQ. V was trimmed by 0 bases and J by 4 bases, leaving 10 bases between them. This CDR3 spans 15 amino acids. This chain's CDR3 is CASSLVGESNEKLFF. The CDR3 DNA follows: TGCGCCAGCAGCTTGGTAGGGGAGAGTAATGAAAAACTGTTTTTT.

The V call is TRBV28, the J call TRBJ2-1; 7 bases are a match to TRBD2. The CDR3 consists of 15 residues. From germline, CDR1 is MDHEN and CDR2 SYDVKM. V shed 3 bases and J 5 bases; nucleotides not matched to a gene: 7. This CDR3 reads CASSLGTSDHNEQFF. Written as DNA, the CDR3 is TGTGCCAGCAGTTTGGGTACTAGCGACCACAATGAGCAGTTCTTC.

The chain joins TRBV27 to TRBJ1-2; D might be TRBD1 (5 bases). The CDR3 covers 16 residues. Germline CDR1 and CDR2: MNHEY and SMNVEV (reference sequence). Deletions cut 2 bases from V and 7 bases from J, with 20 bases between. The CDR3 spells CASSLGLAGSSAGYTF. For the CDR3, the DNA is TGTGCCAGCAGTTTAGGTTTGGCAGGGAGCTCCGCTGGCTACACCTTC.

This chain joins TRBV2 and TRBJ2-7; D gene uncertain. The CDR3 spans 14 residues. Trimming cost V 3 bases and J 2 bases, with 11 bases left between them. From germline, CDR1 is SNHLY and CDR2 FYNNEI. The CDR3 DNA sequence: TGTGCCAGCAGTGATCCCACCTTGGCCTACGAGCAGTACTTC. As protein: CASSDPTLAYEQYF. Full variable domain (missing parts from reference TRBV2 and TRBJ2-7): EPEVTQTPSHQVTQMGQEVILRCVPISNHLYFYWYRQILGQKVEFLVSFYNNEISEKSEIFDDQFSVERPDGSNFTLKIRSTKLEDSAMYFCASSDPTLAYEQYFGPGTRLTVT.

The chain employs TRBV4-3 and TRBJ2-1, with 9 positions matching TRBD2. This CDR3 region has 15 residues. The V segment lost 3 bases and the J segment 7 bases; nucleotides outside the gene matches: 7. Germline V gene sequence: CDR1 LGHNA, CDR2 YSLEER. In nucleotides, the CDR3 is TGCGCCAGCAGCCATTTCGCGGGGGGGCCGAATGAGCAGTTCTTC. It is translated as CASSHFAGGPNEQFF.

J is TRBJ2-2 and V is TRBV11-2, with D maybe TRBD1 (5 bases). The CDR3 runs to 16 residues. From germline, CDR1 is SGHAT and CDR2 FQNNGV. V was cut by 5 bases and J by 0 bases, with 13 bases left in between. CDR3 DNA: TGTGCCAGCAGCCCGCAGGGCCGTTCGAACACCGGGGAGCTGTTTTTT. Its protein product is CASSPQGRSNTGELFF.